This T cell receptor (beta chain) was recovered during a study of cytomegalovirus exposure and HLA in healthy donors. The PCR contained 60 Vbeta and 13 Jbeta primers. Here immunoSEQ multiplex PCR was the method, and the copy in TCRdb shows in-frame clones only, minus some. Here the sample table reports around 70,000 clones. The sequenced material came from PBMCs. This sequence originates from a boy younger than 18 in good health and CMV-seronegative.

Here the CDR3 DNA reads TGTGCCAGCTCACCACTCCAGACGACAGGCCGAACTGAAGCTTTCTTT. Its translation: CASSPLQTTGRTEAFF. V is TRBV18 and J is TRBJ1-1, with a tentative D call TRBD1 (6 bases). Trimming took off 1 base at V and 5 bases at J, with 17 bases between the two ends. This CDR3 comprises 16 residues. Germline loops: CDR1 KGHSH, CDR2 LQKENI.